A single sample is the source of the 7 T cell receptor beta chains below, sequenced in a study of CD4+ T cells in melanoma. Data came from immunoSEQ multiplex PCR; TCRdb stores just in-frame clones and leaves some out. There are 20,000 to 25,000 clones in the sample; over 75% occur only once, and about 4% lies in the top ten. The sample comprised cells from a culture (not recorded whether cultured in vitro). These receptor sequences come from a human donor with melanoma.

V usage is TRBV19 and J usage is TRBJ1-2; no firm D call. Trimming shortened V by 1 base and J by 0 bases, and 9 bases separated the two germline ends. The length of the CDR3 is 15 residues. Germline CDR1 reads LNHDA; CDR2 reads SQIVND (reference sequence). CDR3 sequence (DNA): TGTGCCAGTAGTATAGCAGGCAGGCCTAACTATGGCTACACCTTC. It specifies CASSIAGRPNYGYTF.

This chain joins TRBV6-6 and TRBJ2-1; D might be TRBD1 (5 bases). This CDR3 has 16 amino acids. V lost 6 bases and J 2 bases, leaving 17 bases between the germline ends. The germline V gene encodes CDR1 MNHNY and CDR2 SVGAGI (reference sequence). CDR3 sequence reads: CASRPNRRGTYNEQFF. The CDR3 nucleotides are TGTGCCAGCAGACCTAACAGGAGAGGAACCTACAATGAGCAGTTCTTC.

The DNA of the CDR3 is TGCAGCGGTGTCGACAGGGGCACTGAAGCTTTCTTT. Translated, it gives CSGVDRGTEAFF. J is TRBJ1-1 and V is TRBV29-1, with 8 bases that match TRBD1. The CDR3 totals 12 residues. V gave up 7 bases and J gave up 4 bases; unmatched junction bases: 5. Per the germline V gene, CDR1 is SQVTM and CDR2 is ANQGSEA. Filled out from reference TRBV29-1 and TRBJ1-1, the complete variable domain reads SAVISQKPSRDICQRGTSLTIQCQVDSQVTMMFWYRQQPGQSLTLIATANQGSEATYESGFVIDKFPISRPNLTFSTLTVSNMSPEDSSIYLCSGVDRGTEAFFGQGTRLTVV.

The DNA of the CDR3 is TGTGCCAGCAGCGTAGGGTCTAACTACAATGAGCAGTTCTTC. Protein: CASSVGSNYNEQFF. The rearrangement uses TRBV9 and TRBJ2-1; D is ambiguous. The CDR3 contains 14 residues. V lost 0 bases to trimming and J lost 3 bases, with 7 bases between them. CDR1 is SGDLS, CDR2 YYNGEE, per germline.

This chain links TRBV5-5 with TRBJ2-1, with TRBD1 matching 7 bases. The CDR3 length is 15 residues. V dropped 4 bases and J dropped 4; count of bases not matched to a gene: 8. Germline CDR1 SGHKS, CDR2 YYEKEE (reference sequence). The chain's CDR3 is CASSVGTAYYNEQFF. The CDR3 nucleotides read TGTGCCAGCAGCGTCGGGACAGCATATTACAATGAGCAGTTCTTC.

The J gene is TRBJ2-7, the V gene TRBV4-2, with 14 bases fitting TRBD2. CDR3 length: 19 residues. In germline, CDR1 is LGHNA, CDR2 YNFKEQ. V shed 1 base and J 2 bases; nucleotides not matched to a gene: 10. CDR3 nucleotides: TGTGCCAGCAGCCAAGCCTCGACTAGCGGGGGGGCGGTGCCCTACGAGCAGTACTTC. It yields the protein CASSQASTSGGAVPYEQYF.

V gene TRBV5-5 combines with J gene TRBJ1-2; D is possibly TRBD1 (5 bases). Germline CDR1 and CDR2: SGHKS and YYEKEE (reference sequence). The CDR3 runs to 14 residues. The V gene lost 3 bases and the J gene lost 8 bases, with 17 bases spanning the gap. CDR3 bases: TGTGCCAGCAGCTATCCTGGCAGGGCTAAGGGCTACACCTTC. This codes for CASSYPGRAKGYTF. The full variable domain, its missing parts supplied by reference TRBV5-5 and TRBJ1-2, is DAGVTQSPTHLIKTRGQQVTLRCSPISGHKSVSWYQQVLGQGPQFIFQYYEKEERGRGNFPDRFSARQFPNYSSELNVNALLLGDSALYLCASSYPGRAKGYTFGSGTRLTVV.